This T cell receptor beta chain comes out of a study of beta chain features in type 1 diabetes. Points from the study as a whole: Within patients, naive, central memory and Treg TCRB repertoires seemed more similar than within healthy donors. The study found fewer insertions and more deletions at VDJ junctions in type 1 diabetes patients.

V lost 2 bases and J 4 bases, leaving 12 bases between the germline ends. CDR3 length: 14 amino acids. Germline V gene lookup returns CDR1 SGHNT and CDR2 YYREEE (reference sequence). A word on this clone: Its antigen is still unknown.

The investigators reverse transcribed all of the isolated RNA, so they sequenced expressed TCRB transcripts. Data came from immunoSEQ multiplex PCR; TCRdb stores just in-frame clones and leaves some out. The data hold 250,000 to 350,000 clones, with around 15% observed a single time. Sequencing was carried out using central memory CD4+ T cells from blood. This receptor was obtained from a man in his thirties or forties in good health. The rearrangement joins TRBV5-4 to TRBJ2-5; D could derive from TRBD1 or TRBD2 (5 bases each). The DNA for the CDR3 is TGTGCCAGCAGCTTAACAGGTCGGGGAGAGACCCAGTACTTC. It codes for CASSLTGRGETQYF.